This entry concerns a single T cell receptor (beta chain). The TCR library protocol attached unique molecular identifiers to the individual cDNA molecules. A single record per CDR3 protein comes from TCRdb applying MiXCR to the 5' RACE reads. The sample lists about 30,000 distinct CDR3 sequences; around 4.5% were seen once. The entry originates in a study of early T cells in non-severe SARS-CoV-2 infection. The germline V gene has CDR1 MDHEN and CDR2 SYDVKM. The ends lost 7 bases at V and 3 bases at J; junction bases unmatched: 15. CDR3 size: 17 residues. This rearrangement joins TRBV28 to TRBJ2-7, with TRBD2 matching 10 bases. This receptor was obtained from an adult who was a healthcare worker with PCR-confirmed SARS-CoV-2 infection or an uninfected control (not recorded which). Sequenced material: whole blood, taken at baseline. In DNA, the CDR3 is TGTGCCAGCAATCTTAGCGGGGGGCCCTCCATTCTCTACGAGCAGTACTTC. It specifies CASNLSGGPSILYEQYF.